The clone carrying this T cell receptor (beta chain) showed up many times. Its antigen is not known. Time point given: persistent/refractory GD, antithyroid drugs over 5 years with positive TRAb. Extracted RNA from PBMCs served as the source of the TCR library. Germline V gene data show CDR1 as SNHLY and CDR2 as FYNNEI. The CDR3 runs 13 residues. Trimming pared 4 bases from V and 4 bases from J, leaving 8 bases between. To make TCR beta libraries, researchers used iRepertoire HTBI primers and Arm-PCR of CDR3 regions. TCRdb analysed the multiplex PCR reads with MiXCR anew, one entry per CDR3 protein. This table holds 300,000 to 500,000 distinct CDR3 sequences, roughly 20% found once. This entry comes from a study of regulatory T cells in long-lasting Graves disease. Study-level points and caveats: TCR diversity was lower in persistent Graves' patients (versus newly diagnosed ones). Small numbers of samples may have cut accuracy.

This TCR derives from a female donor with Graves disease. The input for sequencing was peripheral blood mononuclear cells (PBMCs), taken when the disease was refractory, from a patient treated with antithyroid drugs. The chain carries TRBV2 and TRBJ1-5; maybe TRBD1 (5 bases). The CDR3: CASSVRDNQPQHF. The CDR3 nucleotides are TGTGCCAGCAGTGTCAGGGATAATCAGCCCCAGCATTTT.